The 17 T cell receptor beta chains in this list originate from one sample, sequenced in a study of control samples from healthy donors and cancer patients. Clones were sequenced by immunoSEQ multiplex PCR, and TCRdb holds only the in-frame ones, with some missing. The table lists approximately 37,000 clones, 92% of them singletons. Sequenced input: blood. The origin of the receptors is a woman in her 50s in good health.

The rearrangement joins TRBV12-2 to TRBJ2-5. TRBV12-2 is a pseudogene. The CDR3 extends over 15 amino acids. Here the CDR3 reads CASRLVGDGPKTQYF. CDR3 nucleotide sequence: TGTGCAAGTCGCTTAGTTGGGGACGGGCCTAAGACCCAGTACTTC.

This clone has only one observation. The chain links TRBV9 to TRBJ1-1, with 9 bases aligning to TRBD1. CDR1 is SGDLS and CDR2 is YYNGEE in the germline V gene. The V segment lost 0 bases and the J segment 7 bases; nucleotides outside the gene matches: 7. The CDR3 covers 15 residues. The CDR3: CASSVGGQGTGEAFF. As DNA, the CDR3 is TGTGCCAGCAGCGTAGGGGGACAGGGTACTGGTGAAGCTTTCTTT. The full variable domain, its missing parts supplied by reference TRBV9 and TRBJ1-1, is DSGVTQTPKHLITATGQRVTLRCSPRSGDLSVYWYQQSLDQGLQFLIQYYNGEERAKGNILERFSAQQFPDLHSELNLSSLELGDSALYFCASSVGGQGTGEAFFGQGTRLTVV.

This chain joins TRBV9 and TRBJ2-5; 7 bases match TRBD2. Germline CDR1 SGDLS, CDR2 YYNGEE. Trimming at V came to 2 bases and at J to 5 bases, leaving 9 bases not matched to a gene. The CDR3 is 15 residues long. The CDR3 nucleotides read TGTGCCAGCAGCGTCTTAAGCGGGGCCTACGAGACCCAGTACTTC. Protein: CASSVLSGAYETQYF. Full variable domain (remainder filled in from reference TRBV9 and TRBJ2-5): DSGVTQTPKHLITATGQRVTLRCSPRSGDLSVYWYQQSLDQGLQFLIQYYNGEERAKGNILERFSAQQFPDLHSELNLSSLELGDSALYFCASSVLSGAYETQYFGPGTRLLVL.

V and J are TRBV12-3 or TRBV12-4 and TRBJ2-2; D is perhaps TRBD2 (5 bases). This CDR3 spans 13 amino acids. V was shortened by 5 bases and J by 6 bases, with 10 bases between the two germline ends. CDR3 residues: CASSQLESGELFF. For the CDR3, the DNA is TGTGCCAGCAGTCAACTAGAATCCGGGGAGCTGTTTTTT.

The chain carries TRBV7-2 and TRBJ2-5, with 8 positions matching TRBD2. Germline-derived CDR1 and CDR2 are SGHTA and FQGNSA. This CDR3 region has 15 residues. The trim removed 6 bases at V and 1 base at J, leaving 7 bases unmatched. The CDR3 DNA is TGTGCCAGCAGTCTCGGGGGGGGCCCCCAAGAGACCCAGTACTTC. Its protein is CASSLGGGPQETQYF.

The rearrangement joins TRBV19 to TRBJ2-6; perhaps TRBD1 as D (6 bases). V was cut by 6 bases and J by 2 bases, with 14 bases left in between. This CDR3 is 16 amino acids long. Germline V CDR1 and CDR2: LNHDA, SQIVND (reference sequence). The CDR3, as DNA: TGTGCCAGTAGGGCAGGGGTGGAACCTGGGGCCAACGTCCTGACTTTC. This codes for CASRAGVEPGANVLTF.

The chain couples TRBV19 to TRBJ2-7; 11 positions match TRBD1. Germline-derived CDR1 and CDR2 are LNHDA and SQIVND (reference sequence). The ends lost 9 bases at V and 0 bases at J; junction bases unmatched: 4. The CDR3 is 14 residues long. As DNA, the CDR3 is TGTGCCAGCCGGGACAGGGGGGCCTCCTACGAGCAGTACTTC. Residues: CASRDRGASYEQYF.

This chain links TRBV6-6 with TRBJ1-2; possibly TRBD1 for D (6 bases). CDR1 MNHNY and CDR2 SVGAGI come from the germline V gene (reference sequence). The CDR3 has 16 amino acids. The V end lost 6 bases, the J end lost 0 bases, and 17 bases lay between the germline ends. CDR3 loop: CASSYRETKANYGYTF. The DNA of the CDR3 is TGTGCCAGCAGCTACAGGGAAACCAAAGCTAACTATGGCTACACCTTC.

The rearrangement joins TRBV10-3 to TRBJ2-3; 9 positions match TRBD1. The CDR3 has 16 amino acids. From germline, CDR1 is ENHRY and CDR2 SYGVKD. V was clipped by 6 bases and J by 4 bases; unmatched bases: 11. The CDR3 loop reads CAISARDRVFADTQYF. In DNA form, the CDR3 reads TGTGCCATCAGCGCACGGGACAGGGTGTTTGCAGATACGCAGTATTTT.

The CDR3 region is CASSPGTSLGDEQFF. CDR3 in DNA: TGTGCCAGCAGCCCCGGGACGAGCTTGGGTGATGAGCAGTTCTTC. The rearrangement links TRBV5-4 to TRBJ2-1, with D tentatively TRBD1 or TRBD2 (5 bases each). The CDR3 totals 15 residues. V was cut by 4 bases and J by 8 bases, with 19 bases left in between. In germline, CDR1 is SGHNT, CDR2 YYREEE (reference sequence).

The genes are TRBV7-2 and TRBJ2-7; D unclear. V lost 1 base, J lost 0 bases, and 13 bases lay in between. CDR3 size: 16 residues. The germline gives CDR1 SGHTA, CDR2 FQGNSA. CDR3 protein: CASSLVGGRNSYEQYF. For the CDR3, the DNA is TGTGCCAGCAGCTTAGTGGGCGGACGTAACTCCTACGAGCAGTACTTC. The full variable domain, completed using reference TRBV7-2 and TRBJ2-7, is GAGVSQSPSNKVTEKGKDVELRCDPISGHTALYWYRQSLGQGLEFLIYFQGNSAPDKSGLPSDRFSAERTGGSVSTLTIQRTQQEDSAVYLCASSLVGGRNSYEQYFGPGTRLTVT.

The rearrangement links TRBV9 to TRBJ2-1, with TRBD2 identical over 7 bases. CDR1 is SGDLS, CDR2 YYNGEE, per germline. The CDR3 sequence is 16 residues long. With V trimmed by 1 base and J by 4 bases, 8 bases remained unmatched. This CDR3 is CASSVNPGGRYNEQFF. In DNA, the CDR3 is TGTGCCAGCAGCGTAAATCCGGGGGGTAGGTACAATGAGCAGTTCTTC.

This sequence joins TRBV5-8 and TRBJ1-1; 7 bases agree with TRBD1. Germline V CDR1 and CDR2: SGHTS, YDEGEE. This CDR3 contains 15 residues. Losses at the gene ends were 2 bases for V and 4 bases for J; bases not matched to a gene: 8. The DNA for the CDR3 is TGTGCCAGCAGCTTTCAGGGGGTAGTCAGCACTGAAGCTTTCTTT. It is translated as CASSFQGVVSTEAFF.

The J gene is TRBJ1-6, the V gene TRBV30; no clear D. Germline V gives CDR1 GTSNPN, CDR2 SVGIG (reference sequence). V was shortened by 8 bases and J by 0 bases, with 5 bases between the two germline ends. CDR3 length: 12 residues. The CDR3 loop is CAVTSYNSPLHF. DNA for the CDR3: TGTGCCGTCACCTCCTATAATTCACCCCTCCACTTT.

The chain employs TRBV5-1 and TRBJ2-7; D could derive from TRBD1 or TRBD2 (5 bases each). Germline V gene sequence: CDR1 SGHRS, CDR2 YFSETQ. The CDR3 is 14 residues long. V lost 1 base to trimming and J lost 0 bases, with 8 bases between them. The DNA of the CDR3 is TGCGCCAGCAGCTTGCCAGGGAGCTCCTACGAGCAGTACTTC. It yields the protein CASSLPGSSYEQYF.

The genes are TRBV9 and TRBJ2-5; TRBD1 or TRBD2 may be the D gene (5 bases each). This CDR3 region has 15 residues. Per germline, CDR1 SGDLS and CDR2 YYNGEE. Trimming pared 4 bases from V and 5 bases from J, leaving 18 bases between. The CDR3 DNA reads TGTGCCAGCAGCCCAAGCCCAGGGACGGTGGAGACCCAGTACTTC. It translates to CASSPSPGTVETQYF. Full variable domain (outside the CDR3, taken from reference TRBV9 and TRBJ2-5): DSGVTQTPKHLITATGQRVTLRCSPRSGDLSVYWYQQSLDQGLQFLIQYYNGEERAKGNILERFSAQQFPDLHSELNLSSLELGDSALYFCASSPSPGTVETQYFGPGTRLLVL.

The rearrangement joins TRBV7-3 to TRBJ1-2; 8 bases fit TRBD1. Looked up from germline, CDR1 is SGHTA and CDR2 is FQGTGA. V was clipped by 5 bases and J by 7 bases; unmatched bases: 6. The CDR3 contains 13 residues. This CDR3 is CASSQDREGGYTF. The CDR3 coding sequence is TGTGCCAGCAGCCAGGACAGGGAGGGTGGCTACACCTTC.